This TCR beta chain derives from a study of cytomegalovirus exposure and HLA in healthy donors. PCR was performed using 60 Vbeta and 13 Jbeta primers. Assay: immunoSEQ multiplex PCR; the TCRdb copy retains only in-frame clones and omits some. The sample lists fewer than 150,000 clones; about four fifths were seen once. Germline V gene data show CDR1 as MDHEN and CDR2 as SYDVKM. This CDR3 spans 13 amino acids. With 2 bases removed from V and 3 bases from J, the gap between germline ends came to 7 bases. This sequence originates from a young man in good health and CMV-seronegative. The specimen sequenced was PBMCs. This chain joins TRBV28 and TRBJ1-1; D remains ambiguous. The CDR3 reads CASSLGGHTEAFF. The CDR3 nucleotides read TGTGCCAGCAGTTTAGGAGGGCACACTGAAGCTTTCTTT.